These T cell receptor beta chains were read from a single sample in a study of blood T cell repertoires in COVID-19. Sequencing was performed with immunoSEQ multiplex PCR; in TCRdb, only in-frame clones are kept and a portion is missing. This repertoire shows about 300,000 clones, 70% to 90% found once; its top ten account for 1% to 1.5%. Sequencing used peripheral blood. These receptors were collected from a man in his 70s with acute or convalescent COVID-19. CDR3s include the opening cysteine and the closing phenylalanine or tryptophan. A D gene is named only where the DNA matches it firmly. Size tells how often a clone was seen (once, few, many) or the class of an expanded clone, and some rows leave it out.

j_gene,d_gene,v_gene,abundance,CDR3nt,CDR3aa
TRBJ1-2,TRBD1,TRBV7-2,NA,TGTGCCAGCAGCCTACCGACAGGGGGATCCTATGGCTACACCTTC,CASSLPTGGSYGYTF
TRBJ1-4,TRBD1,TRBV7-8,NA,TGTGCCAGCAGCGTCGGACAGGGTAATGAAAAACTGTTTTTT,CASSVGQGNEKLFF
TRBJ2-5,TRBD2,TRBV19,NA,TGTGCCAGTAGTGAGGTAGCGGGGGTCGGACGGGAGACCCAGTACTTC,CASSEVAGVGRETQYF
TRBJ2-2,TRBD1,TRBV20-1,NA,TGCAGTGCTAGTTCAGGACAGGGCTTCAGCGGGGAGCTGTTTTTT,CSASSGQGFSGELFF
TRBJ1-2,TRBD1,TRBV12-3/TRBV12-4,NA,TGTGCCAGCAGTCCCGGGACAGGGTTTGGCTACACCTTC,CASSPGTGFGYTF
TRBJ1-5,NA,TRBV4-2,NA,TGTGCCAGCAGCCAAGAGCCAGGGGTTTTTAGCAATCAGCCCCAGCATTTT,CASSQEPGVFSNQPQHF
TRBJ1-6,NA,TRBV18,NA,TGTGCCAGCTCACCAGCGACAGTAAACTCACCCCTCCACTTT,CASSPATVNSPLHF
TRBJ1-5,NA,TRBV6-2/TRBV6-3,NA,TGTGCCAGCAGCCAGACAGTGTTGGGCAATCAGCCCCAGCATTTT,CASSQTVLGNQPQHF
TRBJ1-1,NA,TRBV6-5,NA,TGTGCCAGCGGACCCACAGGGAGCACTGAAGCTTTCTTT,CASGPTGSTEAFF
TRBJ1-6,NA,TRBV28,few,TGTGCCAGCAGACTCACCGGCGGCAGGGTCTATAATTCACCCCTCCACTTT,CASRLTGGRVYNSPLHF
TRBJ1-2,NA,TRBV21-1,NA,TGTGCCAGCAGCGGACAGGGGGCTCATGGCTACACCTTC,CASSGQGAHGYTF
TRBJ1-1,TRBD1,TRBV7-2,NA,TGTGCCAGCAGCCTAGGACAGGGTGGGGAAGCTTTCTTT,CASSLGQGGEAFF
TRBJ1-1,NA,TRBV7-2,NA,TGTGCCAGCAGCCCCGTTTGGAACACTGAAGCTTTCTTT,CASSPVWNTEAFF
TRBJ2-2,TRBD2,TRBV27,NA,TGTGCCAGCAGTTTATTTCGGCGGGGGCTAGCGGGGGATGACGGGGAGCTGTTTTTT,CASSLFRRGLAGDDGELFF